This is a list of T cell receptor beta chains from one sample in a study of cytomegalovirus exposure and HLA in healthy donors. Method: immunoSEQ multiplex PCR; TCRdb's copy keeps in-frame clones and lacks some. The table lists roughly 140,000 clones, roughly nine tenths of them singletons. Input material: PBMCs. Receptors were obtained from a woman under 30 in good health and CMV-seropositive. The conserved cysteine and the conserved F or W are not part of the CDR3 here. Fields, in order: D gene, V gene, J gene, CDR3 protein. A D gene is named only where the DNA matches it firmly.

>TRBD1|TRBV4-2|TRBJ1-4
ASSQDGFTGGLNEKLF
>-|TRBV30|TRBJ2-2
AWTHAGELF
>TRBD1|TRBV2|TRBJ1-5
ASSAGTGRYSNQPQH
>-|TRBV7-9|TRBJ2-5
ASSPGVGETQY
>TRBD1|TRBV7-9|TRBJ2-3
ASSAGQGADTQY
>TRBD2|TRBV28|TRBJ2-2
ASSRTSAGTGELF
>TRBD2|TRBV11-3|TRBJ2-7
ASSWGGSYEQY
>TRBD1|TRBV29-1|TRBJ1-1
SVPRRTGGYYDTEAF
>TRBD2|TRBV7-9|TRBJ2-7
ASSLGGLAGVSYEQY
>-|TRBV9|TRBJ1-1
ASNEGGPNTEAF
>TRBD1|TRBV5-1|TRBJ1-1
ASSFDRGNTEAF
>TRBD1|TRBV6-6|TRBJ1-1
ASSGQGTEAF
>-|TRBV2|TRBJ2-5
ASSQAANQETQY
>-|TRBV6-1|TRBJ1-3
ASSEAIGSRNTIY
>TRBD1|TRBV19|TRBJ2-1
ATHYRGRTRAEQF
>TRBD2|TRBV6-5|TRBJ2-7
ASSPAGASEQY
>TRBD1|TRBV27|TRBJ1-3
ASKAGQGLGNTIY
>TRBD2|TRBV12-5|TRBJ2-7
ASGFGLSGRSYEQY
>TRBD1|TRBV29-1|TRBJ1-5
SAASGTGHQPQH
>TRBD1|TRBV5-1|TRBJ2-5
ASSRDRGEQETQY
>TRBD1|TRBV30|TRBJ2-3
ACDGQGAAIGTDTQY
>TRBD1|TRBV19|TRBJ1-2
ASSADRGYGYT
>TRBD1|TRBV7-4|TRBJ2-6
ASSLARGPFSGANVLT
>-|TRBV29-1|TRBJ2-7
SVGRGYEQY
>TRBD1|TRBV7-9|TRBJ2-7
ASSKSGTGYYEQY
>TRBD2|TRBV5-1|TRBJ2-3
ASSPGGRGSTDTQY
>TRBD1|TRBV6-1|TRBJ2-2
ASSGGTGGSPGELF
>-|TRBV28|TRBJ1-1
ASSLGGRRTEAF
>TRBD2|TRBV10-1|TRBJ2-7
ASSESGSNHEQY
>TRBD2|TRBV29-1|TRBJ2-3
SAAGADTQY
>-|TRBV7-9|TRBJ1-1
ATRKQGSTEAF
>TRBD1|TRBV5-1|TRBJ2-1
ASSLVGTGSNEQF
>-|TRBV28|TRBJ1-5
ASAVPMGNQPQH
>TRBD1|TRBV30|TRBJ1-1
AWTGGYTEAF
>TRBD2|TRBV11-3|TRBJ2-7
ASSLDPSGPYEQY
>-|TRBV7-6|TRBJ2-5
ASSSKGLQETQY
>TRBD1|TRBV15|TRBJ1-2
ATTPTGGNYGYT
>-|TRBV29-1|TRBJ2-7
SVERGGEQY
>TRBD2|TRBV30|TRBJ2-1
AWSVLGRELNEQF
>-|TRBV5-4|TRBJ2-1
ASNSYSSYNEQF
>TRBD2|TRBV4-2|TRBJ2-2
ASSQLAGGTNTGELF
>TRBD1|TRBV2|TRBJ1-2
ATGLGRDRGLRGYT
>-|TRBV5-6|TRBJ1-4
ASSLGILTGVEKLF
>TRBD2|TRBV6-5|TRBJ2-7
ASSLLAGGAYEQY
>-|TRBV10-3|TRBJ2-1
AIRDYIEQF
>TRBD2|TRBV5-4|TRBJ2-1
ATKAGAIYNEQF
>-|TRBV30|TRBJ1-2
AWSPRASYGYT
>-|TRBV5-1|TRBJ2-7
ASSLSGTYEQY
>TRBD1|TRBV13|TRBJ1-5
ASSEGTGFNQPQH
>TRBD2|TRBV6-1|TRBJ2-3
ASMRLAGGTDTQY
>TRBD2|TRBV30|TRBJ2-7
AWSSRGGSYEQY
>TRBD1|TRBV6-4|TRBJ2-7
ASSSDRGAEQY
>-|TRBV11-3|TRBJ2-1
ASSLVGGLSYNEQF
>-|TRBV7-9|TRBJ1-1
ASSLALTEAF
>TRBD2|TRBV25-1|TRBJ2-7
ASRPRLAGGLEQY
>TRBD1|TRBV5-6|TRBJ2-7
ASSFRQGAWEQY
>-|TRBV29-1|TRBJ1-3
SARQNSGNTIY
>TRBD1|TRBV27|TRBJ2-5
ASSSPGTAQETQY